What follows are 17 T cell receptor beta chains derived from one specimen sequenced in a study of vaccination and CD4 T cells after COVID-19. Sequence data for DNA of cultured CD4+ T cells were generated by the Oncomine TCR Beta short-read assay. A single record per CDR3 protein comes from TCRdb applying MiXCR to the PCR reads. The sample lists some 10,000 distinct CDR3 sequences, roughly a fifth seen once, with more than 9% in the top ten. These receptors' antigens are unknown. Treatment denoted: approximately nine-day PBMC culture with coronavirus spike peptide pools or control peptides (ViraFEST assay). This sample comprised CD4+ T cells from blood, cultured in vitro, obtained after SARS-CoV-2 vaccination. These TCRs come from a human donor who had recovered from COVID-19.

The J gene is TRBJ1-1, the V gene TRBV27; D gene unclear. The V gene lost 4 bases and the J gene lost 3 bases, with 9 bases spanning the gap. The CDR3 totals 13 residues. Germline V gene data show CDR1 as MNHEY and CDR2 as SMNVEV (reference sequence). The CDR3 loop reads CASSSPLYTEAFF. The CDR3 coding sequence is TGTGCCAGCAGTTCCCCGTTGTACACTGAAGCTTTCTTT.

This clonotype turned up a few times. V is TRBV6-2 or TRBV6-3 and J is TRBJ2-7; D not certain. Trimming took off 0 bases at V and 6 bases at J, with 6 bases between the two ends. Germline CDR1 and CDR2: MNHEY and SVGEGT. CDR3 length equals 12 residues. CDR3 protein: CASSYSDGEQYF. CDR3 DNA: TGTGCCAGCAGTTACTCGGACGGCGAGCAGTACTTC.

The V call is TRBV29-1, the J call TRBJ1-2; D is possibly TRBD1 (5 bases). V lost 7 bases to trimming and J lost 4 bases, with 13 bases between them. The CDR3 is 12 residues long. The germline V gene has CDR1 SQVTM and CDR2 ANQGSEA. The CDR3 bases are TGCAGCGCCCTGTGGGGGAGCTATGGCTACACCTTC. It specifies CSALWGSYGYTF.

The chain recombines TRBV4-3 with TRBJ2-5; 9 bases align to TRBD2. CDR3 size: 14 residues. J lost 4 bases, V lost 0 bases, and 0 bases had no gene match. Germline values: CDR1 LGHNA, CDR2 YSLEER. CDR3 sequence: CASSQERGGETQYF. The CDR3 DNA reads TGCGCCAGCAGCCAAGAGCGGGGGGGAGAGACCCAGTACTTC.

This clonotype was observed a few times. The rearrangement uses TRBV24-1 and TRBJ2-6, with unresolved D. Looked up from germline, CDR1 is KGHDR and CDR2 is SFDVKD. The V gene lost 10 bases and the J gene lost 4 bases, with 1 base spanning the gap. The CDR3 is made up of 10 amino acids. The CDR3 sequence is CATGANVLTF. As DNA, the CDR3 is TGTGCCACGGGGGCCAACGTCCTGACTTTC.

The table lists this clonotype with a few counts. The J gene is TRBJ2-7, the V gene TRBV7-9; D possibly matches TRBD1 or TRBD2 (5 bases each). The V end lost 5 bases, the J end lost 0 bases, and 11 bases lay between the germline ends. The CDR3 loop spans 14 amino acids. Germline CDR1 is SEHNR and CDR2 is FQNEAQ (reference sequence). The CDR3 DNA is TGTGCCAGCAGCCCCCTCGGGACCTCCTACGAGCAGTACTTC. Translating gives CASSPLGTSYEQYF.

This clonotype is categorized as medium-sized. This chain's CDR3 is CAISRRAGEPYEQYF. CDR3 bases: TGTGCCATCAGCAGACGGGCGGGGGAGCCCTACGAGCAGTACTTC. The rearrangement links TRBV10-3 to TRBJ2-7; 7 nucleotides align to TRBD2. The CDR3 has 15 residues. Germline V CDR1 and CDR2: ENHRY, SYGVKD. V was pared by 6 bases and J by 2 bases, with 10 bases of the junction left unmatched.

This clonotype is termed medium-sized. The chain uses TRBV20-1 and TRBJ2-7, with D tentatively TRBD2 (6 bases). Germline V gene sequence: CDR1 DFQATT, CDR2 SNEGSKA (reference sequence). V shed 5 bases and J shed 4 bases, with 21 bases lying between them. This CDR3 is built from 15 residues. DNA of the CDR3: TGCAGTGCTCCGACAGTTAGCGGAAACCCTTACGAGCAGTACTTC. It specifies CSAPTVSGNPYEQYF.

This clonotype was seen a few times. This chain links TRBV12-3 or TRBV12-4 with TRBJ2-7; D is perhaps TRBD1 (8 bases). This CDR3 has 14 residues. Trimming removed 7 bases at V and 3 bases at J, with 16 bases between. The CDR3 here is CASKSGTGLYEQYF. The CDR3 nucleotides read TGTGCCAGCAAAAGCGGGACAGGACTCTACGAGCAGTACTTC.

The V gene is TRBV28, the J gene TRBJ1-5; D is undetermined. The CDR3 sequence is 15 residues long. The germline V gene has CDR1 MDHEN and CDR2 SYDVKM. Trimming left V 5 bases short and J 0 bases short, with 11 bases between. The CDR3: CASSEGGPSNQPQHF. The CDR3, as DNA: TGTGCCAGCAGTGAGGGCGGCCCTAGCAATCAGCCCCAGCATTTT.

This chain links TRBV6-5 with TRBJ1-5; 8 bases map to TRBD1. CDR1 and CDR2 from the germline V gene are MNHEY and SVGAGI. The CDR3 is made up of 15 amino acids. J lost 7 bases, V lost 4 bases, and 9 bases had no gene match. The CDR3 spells CASSSAGGERQPQHF. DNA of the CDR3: TGTGCCAGCAGTTCGGCAGGGGGCGAGAGACAGCCCCAGCATTTT.

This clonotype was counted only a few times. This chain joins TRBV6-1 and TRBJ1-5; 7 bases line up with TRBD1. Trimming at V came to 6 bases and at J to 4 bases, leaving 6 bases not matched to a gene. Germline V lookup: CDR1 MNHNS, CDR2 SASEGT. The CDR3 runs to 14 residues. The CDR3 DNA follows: TGTGCCAGCAGCACCACAGGGGTGAATCAGCCCCAGCATTTT. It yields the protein CASSTTGVNQPQHF.

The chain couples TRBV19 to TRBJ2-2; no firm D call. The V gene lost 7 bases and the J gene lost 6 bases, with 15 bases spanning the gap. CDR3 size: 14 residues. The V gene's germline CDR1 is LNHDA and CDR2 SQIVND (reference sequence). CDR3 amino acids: CASTSRKGAGELFF. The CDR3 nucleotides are TGTGCCAGTACGTCCCGCAAAGGCGCCGGGGAGCTGTTTTTT.

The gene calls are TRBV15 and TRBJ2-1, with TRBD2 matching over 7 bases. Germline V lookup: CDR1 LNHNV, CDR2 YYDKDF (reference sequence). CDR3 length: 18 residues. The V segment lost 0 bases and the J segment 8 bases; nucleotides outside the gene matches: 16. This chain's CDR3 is CATSRDSRAGLNRDEQFF. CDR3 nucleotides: TGTGCCACCAGCAGAGATTCTCGAGCGGGATTAAATCGGGATGAGCAGTTCTTC.

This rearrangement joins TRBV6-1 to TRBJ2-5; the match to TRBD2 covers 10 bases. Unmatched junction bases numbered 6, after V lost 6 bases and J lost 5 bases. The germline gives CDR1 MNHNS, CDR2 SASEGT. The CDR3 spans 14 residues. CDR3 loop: CASSTSGVRETQYF. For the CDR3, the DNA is TGTGCCAGCAGCACTAGCGGGGTCCGGGAGACCCAGTACTTC.

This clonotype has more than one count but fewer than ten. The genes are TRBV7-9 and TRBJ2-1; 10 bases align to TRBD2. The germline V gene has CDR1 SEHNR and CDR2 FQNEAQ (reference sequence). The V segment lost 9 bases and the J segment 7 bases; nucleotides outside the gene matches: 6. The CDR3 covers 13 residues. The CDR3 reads CASRGLARNEQFF. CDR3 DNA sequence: TGTGCCAGTAGGGGACTAGCGAGAAATGAGCAGTTCTTC.

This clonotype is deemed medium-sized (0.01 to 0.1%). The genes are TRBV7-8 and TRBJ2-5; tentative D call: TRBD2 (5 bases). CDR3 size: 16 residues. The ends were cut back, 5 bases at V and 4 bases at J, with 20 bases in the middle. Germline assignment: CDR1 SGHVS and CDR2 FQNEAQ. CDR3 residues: CASSLRLAVVAETQYF. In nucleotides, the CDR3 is TGTGCCAGCAGCCTTAGGCTAGCTGTGGTGGCAGAGACCCAGTACTTC.